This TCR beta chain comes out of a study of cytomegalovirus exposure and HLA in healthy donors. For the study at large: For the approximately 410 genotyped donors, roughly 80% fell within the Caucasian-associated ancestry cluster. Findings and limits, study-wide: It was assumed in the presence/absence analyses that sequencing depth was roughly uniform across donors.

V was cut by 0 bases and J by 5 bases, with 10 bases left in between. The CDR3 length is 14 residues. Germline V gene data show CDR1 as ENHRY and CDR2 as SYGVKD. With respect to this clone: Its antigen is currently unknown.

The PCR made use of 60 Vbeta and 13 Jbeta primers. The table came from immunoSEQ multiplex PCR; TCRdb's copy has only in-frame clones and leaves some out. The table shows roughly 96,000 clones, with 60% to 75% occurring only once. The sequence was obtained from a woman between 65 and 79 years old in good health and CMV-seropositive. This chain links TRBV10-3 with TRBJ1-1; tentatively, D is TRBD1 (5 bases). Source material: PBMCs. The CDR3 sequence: CAISESVRVTEAFF. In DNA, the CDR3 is TGTGCCATCAGTGAGTCAGTCAGGGTAACTGAAGCTTTCTTT.